The 24 T cell receptor beta chains reported below all come from one sample, sequenced in a study of identical twins (dated by TCRdb to about 2016). Library method: 5' RACE. Sequencing used an Illumina HiSeq 2000. TCRdb reran the public reads through fastp at Q25 and MiXCR, keeping productive beta chains. Records with the same CDR3 protein are collapsed into one entry carrying the most frequent genes and DNA. The sample yields over 600,000 distinct CDR3 sequences; around 20% were counted once. Clones ranked in the top ten supply 4% to 5.5% of the sample. These data also formed part of another study, on T cells expressing NK-cell markers.

The sample consisted of PBMCs. These receptor sequences come from a young woman in good health.

Only a few counts were recorded for this clonotype. J is TRBJ2-1 and V is TRBV9, with D possibly TRBD2 on 6 matching bases. The CDR3 runs 14 residues. V lost 7 bases and J 6 bases, leaving 17 bases between the germline ends. Germline V CDR1 and CDR2: SGDLS, YYNGEE. CDR3 sequence (DNA): TGTGCCAGCGGACTTTCTGGGACTCCCAATGAGCAGTTCTTC. This translates into CASGLSGTPNEQFF.

The genes are TRBV5-1 and TRBJ2-7, with 8 bases aligning to TRBD2. This CDR3 has 15 residues. Looked up from germline, CDR1 is SGHRS and CDR2 is YFSETQ. J lost 5 bases, V lost 3 bases, and 10 bases had no gene match. The CDR3 DNA follows: TGCGCCAGCAGCTGGAGGGGACTAGTAGGGGACGAGCAGTACTTC. It specifies CASSWRGLVGDEQYF. The entire variable domain, with the rest obtained from reference TRBV5-1 and TRBJ2-7, is as follows: KAGVTQTPRYLIKTRGQQVTLSCSPISGHRSVSWYQQTPGQGLQFLFEYFSETQRNKGNFPGRFSGRQFSNSRSEMNVSTLELGDSALYLCASSWRGLVGDEQYFGPGTRLTVT.

The chain carries TRBV5-1 and TRBJ1-6; D ambiguous. Germline-derived CDR1 and CDR2 are SGHRS and YFSETQ. CDR3 length equals 16 residues. V lost 3 bases, J lost 8 bases, and 18 bases lay in between. The CDR3 bases are TGCGCCAGCAGCTCCGATACGGCCAGGCTGGATTCACCCCTCCACTTT. Translated: CASSSDTARLDSPLHF.

This clonotype has a handful of counts. The genes are TRBV6-5 and TRBJ2-2, with no clear D. Trimming removed 0 bases from V and 0 bases from J, with 8 bases in between. Germline V gene data show CDR1 as MNHEY and CDR2 as SVGAGI. The CDR3 has 16 amino acids. The CDR3 sequence: CASSYSAAPNTGELFF. Written as DNA, the CDR3 is TGTGCCAGCAGTTACTCCGCGGCCCCGAACACCGGGGAGCTGTTTTTT.

This clonotype appeared a few times. This chain connects TRBV12-3 or TRBV12-4 to TRBJ2-3; 11 bases are shared with TRBD2. The CDR3 is made up of 15 amino acids. With 5 bases clipped from V and 6 bases from J, the junction kept 7 bases outside the gene matches. The CDR3 protein is CASSLLAGVLDTQYF. As DNA, the CDR3 is TGTGCCAGCAGTCTACTAGCGGGAGTCTTGGATACGCAGTATTTT.

This clonotype has just a few counts. The chain recombines TRBV20-1 with TRBJ2-1; 8 nucleotides agree with TRBD2. The trim removed 2 bases at V and 6 bases at J, leaving 6 bases unmatched. Germline CDR1 DFQATT, CDR2 SNEGSKA (reference sequence). This CDR3 comprises 14 residues. The CDR3 DNA follows: TGCAGTGCTAGAAGGGTAAGCGGGAGCAATGAGCAGTTCTTC. Amino acids: CSARRVSGSNEQFF.

This clonotype was picked up many times. The rearrangement uses TRBV29-1 and TRBJ1-1; D unresolved. The CDR3 loop spans 15 amino acids. V lost 4 bases to trimming and J lost 4 bases, with 19 bases between them. Germline CDR1 and CDR2: SQVTM and ANQGSEA. The CDR3 protein is CSVVGIDGEGTEAFF. The CDR3, as DNA: TGCAGCGTTGTGGGGATAGATGGGGAGGGCACTGAAGCTTTCTTT.

Only a few counts were recorded for this clonotype. The chain combines TRBV9 with TRBJ2-7; perhaps TRBD1 as D (6 bases). V lost 3 bases and J lost 6, with 19 bases in between. In germline, CDR1 is SGDLS, CDR2 YYNGEE. This CDR3 has 15 residues. The CDR3 sequence: CASSGLRSGDGEQYF. The DNA of the CDR3 is TGTGCCAGCAGCGGCCTCAGATCAGGGGACGGCGAGCAGTACTTC.

The chain joins TRBV6-5 to TRBJ2-3; 7 positions match TRBD2. V lost 0 bases and J lost 3; bases outside the gene matches: 3. The CDR3 runs 15 residues. CDR1 is MNHEY and CDR2 is SVGAGI in the germline V gene. The CDR3: CASSYSGRRTDTQYF. In nucleotides, the CDR3 is TGTGCCAGCAGTTACTCCGGGAGGAGGACAGATACGCAGTATTTT.

V is TRBV24-1 and J is TRBJ2-1; perhaps D is TRBD1 or TRBD2 (5 bases each). The CDR3 runs 13 residues. V was clipped by 5 bases and J by 8 bases, with 12 bases between them. Looked up from germline, CDR1 is KGHDR and CDR2 is SFDVKD. The CDR3 loop reads CATSGAGSYEQFF. The CDR3 DNA follows: TGTGCCACCAGTGGAGCAGGGAGCTATGAGCAGTTCTTC.

Ten or more counts support this clonotype. The rearrangement links TRBV5-1 to TRBJ1-1, with TRBD1 matching over 7 bases. The germline gives CDR1 SGHRS, CDR2 YFSETQ. V lost 2 bases to trimming and J lost 2 bases; unmatched junction nucleotides: 3. The CDR3 sequence is 14 residues long. The CDR3 loop is CASSFGDRNTEAFF. CDR3 sequence (DNA): TGCGCCAGCAGCTTTGGGGACAGAAACACTGAAGCTTTCTTT.

The table lists this clonotype with many counts. The J gene is TRBJ2-7, the V gene TRBV29-1, with 12 bases lining up with TRBD2. Trimming took 4 bases from V and 6 from J; bases not matched to a gene: 7. CDR1 is SQVTM, CDR2 ANQGSEA, per germline. The CDR3 consists of 14 residues. The CDR3 loop is CSVAASGRAVEQYF. CDR3 coding DNA: TGCAGCGTTGCGGCTAGCGGGAGGGCGGTCGAGCAGTACTTC.

A few counts support this clonotype. The J gene is TRBJ2-7, the V gene TRBV20-1, with no clear D. Germline V CDR1 and CDR2: DFQATT, SNEGSKA (reference sequence). CDR3 length: 13 amino acids. The CDR3: CSATDGSLPEQYF. The DNA of the CDR3 is TGCAGCGCAACCGACGGCTCGCTCCCCGAGCAGTACTTC.

This clonotype was seen a few times. This rearrangement joins TRBV18 to TRBJ2-3; D remains ambiguous. Looked up from germline, CDR1 is KGHSH and CDR2 is LQKENI. V was cut by 3 bases and J by 5 bases, with 6 bases left in between. This CDR3 is built from 12 residues. The CDR3 region has the DNA TGTGCCAGCTCACCGGACGGAGATACGCAGTATTTT. Translation gives CASSPDGDTQYF.

This clonotype was found a few times. V and J are TRBV6-5 and TRBJ2-7; D possibly corresponds to TRBD2 (5 bases). Germline V gives CDR1 MNHEY, CDR2 SVGAGI. Trimming removed 2 bases at V and 3 bases at J, with 11 bases between. There are 14 residues in the CDR3. For the CDR3, the DNA is TGTGCCAGCAGTTACGACCAGCGGAGCTACGAGCAGTACTTC. Protein product: CASSYDQRSYEQYF.

This clonotype was detected many times. This rearrangement joins TRBV15 to TRBJ2-3, with D possibly called TRBD1 or TRBD2 (5 bases each). V was clipped by 8 bases and J by 1 base, with 10 bases between them. Per germline, CDR1 LNHNV and CDR2 YYDKDF (reference sequence). CDR3 length: 13 amino acids. DNA of the CDR3: TGTGCCACCCGGGAACAGGGCACAGATACGCAGTATTTT. Protein product: CATREQGTDTQYF.

This clonotype has only a few counts. The chain has TRBV5-6 and TRBJ1-1, with D possibly being TRBD1 (6 bases). The V gene's germline CDR1 is SGHDT and CDR2 YYEEEE. The V gene lost 3 bases and the J gene lost 1 base, with 13 bases spanning the gap. This CDR3 spans 15 amino acids. CDR3 in amino acids: CASSSQPRGNTEAFF. The CDR3 coding sequence is TGTGCCAGCAGCTCTCAGCCCAGGGGGAACACTGAAGCTTTCTTT.

This chain joins TRBV6-5 and TRBJ2-1; either TRBD1 or TRBD2 may supply D (7 bases each). Deletions cut 2 bases from V and 8 bases from J, with 13 bases between. The CDR3 consists of 14 residues. Germline lookup yields CDR1 MNHEY and CDR2 SVGAGI. The CDR3 bases are TGTGCCAGCAGTTACCAACAGGGGAGGGATGAGCAGTTCTTC. Protein product: CASSYQQGRDEQFF.

This clonotype has just a few counts. This chain links TRBV4-2 with TRBJ2-7; no clear D gene. CDR1 is LGHNA and CDR2 is YNFKEQ in the germline V gene. The CDR3 covers 15 residues. Trimming took off 2 bases at V and 2 bases at J, with 13 bases between the two ends. Here the CDR3 reads CASSQISTAAYEQYF. In DNA form, the CDR3 reads TGTGCCAGCAGCCAAATCTCAACCGCCGCCTACGAGCAGTACTTC.

In this sample, this clonotype turned up a few times. This sequence joins TRBV29-1 and TRBJ2-7; D gene unclear. The V gene lost 0 bases and the J gene lost 7 bases, with 13 bases spanning the gap. CDR3 length equals 13 residues. CDR1 is SQVTM and CDR2 is ANQGSEA in the germline V gene. The CDR3 bases are TGCAGCGTTGAAGATCCCGGGCACAAGGAGCAGTACTTC. Encoded protein: CSVEDPGHKEQYF.

On this clonotype itself: At one boundary the junction diverges from the germline segment, which might be a read error. The chain has TRBV12-5 and TRBJ2-3; maybe TRBD2 (5 bases). The CDR3 is 15 residues long. CDR1 LGHNT and CDR2 FRNRAP come from the germline V gene. CDR3 sequence reads: CASGPSSLGTDTQYF. The CDR3 DNA follows: TGTGCCAGTGGTCCGTCTAGCCTAGGCACAGATACGCAGTATTTT.

CDR3 amino acids: CASSFTATSGTDTQYF. DNA for the CDR3: TGTGCCAGCAGTTTTACCGCTACAAGCGGCACAGATACGCAGTATTTT. The rearrangement uses TRBV12-3 or TRBV12-4 and TRBJ2-3; D unclear. This CDR3 has 16 residues. V was trimmed by 3 bases and J by 1 base, leaving 14 bases between them.

This clonotype turned up a few times. This chain uses TRBV29-1 with TRBJ2-5; D may match TRBD1 or TRBD2 (5 bases each). The CDR3 is 16 amino acids. From germline, CDR1 is SQVTM and CDR2 ANQGSEA. Trimming left V 2 bases short and J 3 bases short, with 19 bases between. CDR3 bases: TGCAGCGTTGAAAGCGCAGGGAGTATTGGGGAAGAGACCCAGTACTTC. It codes for CSVESAGSIGEETQYF. The whole variable domain, filled in from reference TRBV29-1 and TRBJ2-5, reads SAVISQKPSRDICQRGTSLTIQCQVDSQVTMMFWYRQQPGQSLTLIATANQGSEATYESGFVIDKFPISRPNLTFSTLTVSNMSPEDSSIYLCSVESAGSIGEETQYFGPGTRLLVL.

This clonotype was detected many times. The V call is TRBV20-1, the J call TRBJ2-7, with TRBD1 matching over 8 bases. Germline V CDR1 and CDR2: DFQATT, SNEGSKA (reference sequence). V shed 5 bases and J 7 bases; nucleotides not matched to a gene: 7. This CDR3 spans 12 amino acids. The DNA for the CDR3 is TGCAGTGCTCCAGGACAGGGCGGAGAGCAGTACTTC. It translates to CSAPGQGGEQYF.